The 21 T cell receptor beta chains given below trace back to one sample, sequenced in a study of T cell repertoires in cytomegalovirus infection. MiXCR, applied by TCRdb to the reads, yields one record per CDR3 protein. The sample carries around 740,000 distinct CDR3 sequences, less than 40% recorded once. Sequenced: PBMCs. All receptors come from a human donor in good health (CMV status not recorded). Some clones in this sample may be carry-over from other donors' samples.

The V gene is TRBV2, the J gene TRBJ1-6; a possible D gene is TRBD1 (6 bases). In germline, CDR1 is SNHLY, CDR2 FYNNEI. V was shortened by 6 bases and J by 0 bases, with 18 bases between the two germline ends. CDR3 length: 18 residues. In DNA form, the CDR3 reads TGTGCCAGCAGGACCCCGCCAGGACAGAGCTCCTATAATTCACCCCTCCACTTT. This translates into CASRTPPGQSSYNSPLHF.

A remark on this clonotype: A much larger clone differs by one base, so this may be a read error. The chain joins TRBV7-2 to TRBJ1-2; a weak D match, TRBD1 (5 bases). The CDR3 loop spans 14 amino acids. Trimming cost V 5 bases and J 5 bases, with 15 bases left between them. CDR1 is SGHTA and CDR2 is FQGNSA in the germline V gene. Here the CDR3 reads CASSPIDRPYGYTF. CDR3 DNA: TGTGCCAGCAGCCCCATTGACAGACCGTATGGCTACACCTTC.

The V call is TRBV20-1, the J call TRBJ2-1; 8 bases are a match to TRBD2. This CDR3 has 12 residues. V lost 8 bases to trimming and J lost 7 bases; unmatched junction nucleotides: 7. From germline, CDR1 is DFQATT and CDR2 SNEGSKA (reference sequence). The CDR3 bases are TGCAGTAAGAGGCGGGGGGAAAATGAGCAGTTCTTC. Its protein product is CSKRRGENEQFF.

CDR3 coding DNA: TGTGCCAGCAGTTCCTCGGCCCTTCTAACCTACGAGCAGTACTTC. Protein: CASSSSALLTYEQYF. The chain joins TRBV27 to TRBJ2-7, with D uncertain. Trimming took 4 bases from V and 2 from J, leaving 15 bases between them. The germline CDR1 and CDR2 sequences are MNHEY and SMNVEV (reference sequence). The CDR3 runs 15 residues.

This clonotype was detected only once. V and J are TRBV28 and TRBJ2-7; 11 positions match TRBD2. With 5 bases clipped from V and 6 bases from J, the junction kept 12 bases outside the gene matches. CDR3 size: 16 residues. The germline CDR1 and CDR2 sequences are MDHEN and SYDVKM. Here the CDR3 reads CASSPRLAGRVSEQYF. In nucleotides, the CDR3 is TGTGCCAGCAGTCCCCGACTAGCGGGAAGGGTCTCCGAGCAGTACTTC.

This clonotype turned up a few times. This chain uses TRBV7-9 with TRBJ1-6; no reliable D call. The CDR3 is 15 amino acids. Germline V gives CDR1 SEHNR, CDR2 FQNEAQ (reference sequence). The V gene lost 5 bases and the J gene lost 10 bases, with 18 bases spanning the gap. CDR3 nucleotides: TGTGCCAGCAGCCGCGACCTGGGCCTATGGTCACCCCTCCACTTT. Translating gives CASSRDLGLWSPLHF.

This clonotype was seen a handful of times. The rearrangement joins TRBV2 to TRBJ2-7; 9 positions agree with TRBD1. There are 16 residues in the CDR3. V shed 6 bases and J 6 bases; nucleotides not matched to a gene: 15. The V gene's germline CDR1 is SNHLY and CDR2 FYNNEI. The chain's CDR3 is CASRHHAGQGLIEQYF. Written as DNA, the CDR3 is TGTGCCAGCAGGCACCACGCGGGACAGGGCCTCATCGAGCAGTACTTC.

The chain couples TRBV28 to TRBJ2-3, with 8 bases identical to TRBD1. The CDR3 has 17 residues. The germline CDR1 and CDR2 sequences are MDHEN and SYDVKM. Losses at the gene ends were 5 bases for V and 1 base for J; bases not matched to a gene: 11. CDR3 amino acids: CASSAPQGAPGTDTQYF. CDR3 nucleotide sequence: TGTGCCAGCAGTGCTCCCCAGGGGGCACCCGGCACAGATACGCAGTATTTT.

V usage is TRBV27 and J usage is TRBJ2-2, with D uncertain. From germline, CDR1 is MNHEY and CDR2 SMNVEV (reference sequence). Trimming left V 4 bases short and J 6 bases short, with 3 bases between. This CDR3 has 11 amino acids. The CDR3 region is CASSWSGELFF. The CDR3 region has the DNA TGTGCCAGCAGTTGGTCCGGGGAGCTGTTTTTT.

This chain links TRBV27 with TRBJ2-7, with D possibly TRBD2 on 5 matching bases. The germline CDR1 and CDR2 sequences are MNHEY and SMNVEV (reference sequence). The CDR3 spans 14 residues. The V end was cut by 3 bases, the J end by 2 bases, with 11 bases between. The CDR3 DNA reads TGTGCCAGCAGTTTCCAGGACTCAACCTACGAGCAGTACTTC. It codes for CASSFQDSTYEQYF.

The V gene is TRBV19, the J gene TRBJ1-2; 8 bases align to TRBD1. CDR3 length: 12 amino acids. V dropped 3 bases and J dropped 8; count of bases not matched to a gene: 2. CDR1 is LNHDA, CDR2 SQIVND, per germline (reference sequence). The CDR3 region has the DNA TGTGCCAGTAGTATGGGGGACAGGGGCTACACCTTC. As protein: CASSMGDRGYTF. The whole variable domain, remainder taken from reference TRBV19 and TRBJ1-2, is DGGITQSPKYLFRKEGQNVTLSCEQNLNHDAMYWYRQDPGQGLRLIYYSQIVNDFQKGDIAEGYSVSREKKESFPLTVTSAQKNPTAFYLCASSMGDRGYTFGSGTRLTVV.

The gene calls are TRBV19 and TRBJ2-7; D may be TRBD2 (5 bases). CDR1 LNHDA and CDR2 SQIVND come from the germline V gene (reference sequence). The CDR3 has 14 amino acids. Trimming removed 3 bases from V and 2 bases from J, with 11 bases in between. The CDR3 DNA reads TGTGCCAGTAGTATGGCTTCCGGGGCCTACGAGCAGTACTTC. It yields the protein CASSMASGAYEQYF. Full variable domain (rest looked up from reference TRBV19 and TRBJ2-7): DGGITQSPKYLFRKEGQNVTLSCEQNLNHDAMYWYRQDPGQGLRLIYYSQIVNDFQKGDIAEGYSVSREKKESFPLTVTSAQKNPTAFYLCASSMASGAYEQYFGPGTRLTVT.

The V call is TRBV5-4, the J call TRBJ2-3; weak D call: TRBD2 (6 bases). Germline CDR1 reads SGHNT; CDR2 reads YYREEE (reference sequence). V was trimmed by 4 bases and J by 7 bases, leaving 16 bases between them. This CDR3 has 14 amino acids. The chain's CDR3 is CASSPGTAAYTQYF. CDR3 nucleotides: TGTGCCAGCAGCCCCGGGACTGCGGCCTATACGCAGTATTTT.

This clonotype was detected only a few times. The chain has TRBV11-2 and TRBJ1-1; no definite D call. The CDR3 length is 16 residues. Germline CDR1 SGHAT, CDR2 FQNNGV. Trimming pared 1 base from V and 4 bases from J, leaving 16 bases between. CDR3 in amino acids: CASSLGVGEGSTEAFF. DNA of the CDR3: TGTGCCAGCAGCTTAGGTGTCGGGGAGGGAAGCACTGAAGCTTTCTTT.

The rearrangement uses TRBV2 and TRBJ2-7; 10 bases line up with TRBD1. CDR1 and CDR2 (germline): SNHLY, FYNNEI. V lost 1 base, J lost 5 bases, and 5 bases stayed unmatched. This CDR3 is built from 15 residues. CDR3 in DNA: TGTGCCAGCAGTGAAGGACAGGGGGCGATCCACGAGCAGTACTTC. Translation gives CASSEGQGAIHEQYF.

This chain uses TRBV15 with TRBJ2-5; 11 bases align to TRBD2. V gave up 5 bases and J gave up 12 bases; unmatched junction bases: 5. Per the germline V gene, CDR1 is LNHNV and CDR2 is YYDKDF (reference sequence). The CDR3 is 12 residues long. This CDR3 reads CATSVTSGKKYF. The CDR3 DNA reads TGTGCCACCAGCGTGACTAGCGGGAAGAAGTACTTC. Variable domain in full (rest from reference TRBV15 and TRBJ2-5): DAMVIQNPRYQVTQFGKPVTLSCSQTLNHNVMYWYQQKSSQAPKLLFHYYDKDFNNEADTPDNFQSRRPNTSFCFLDIRSPGLGDTAMYLCATSVTSGKKYFGPGTRLLVL.

J is TRBJ2-3 and V is TRBV5-6; possibly TRBD1 for D (5 bases). This CDR3 is built from 16 residues. The germline CDR1 and CDR2 sequences are SGHDT and YYEEEE. V was cut by 2 bases and J by 6 bases, with 19 bases left in between. The CDR3 DNA follows: TGTGCCAGCAGCTTCATTTGGCTGGACATGCTGGATACGCAGTATTTT. It is translated as CASSFIWLDMLDTQYF.

This clonotype has only a few counts. J is TRBJ2-3 and V is TRBV6-6; D gene uncertain. Germline V lookup: CDR1 MNHNY, CDR2 SVGAGI (reference sequence). The CDR3 is made up of 14 amino acids. V lost 2 bases to trimming and J lost 2 bases, with 8 bases between them. CDR3 sequence: CASSYRDPTDTQYF. The DNA for the CDR3 is TGTGCCAGCAGTTACAGGGATCCCACAGATACGCAGTATTTT.

This clonotype has only a few counts. The chain carries TRBV7-8 and TRBJ2-7; D remains ambiguous. Germline CDR1 reads SGHVS; CDR2 reads FQNEAQ. Trimming pared 5 bases from V and 1 base from J, leaving 15 bases between. The CDR3 totals 15 residues. The CDR3 spells CASSQPSVGSYEQYF. CDR3 sequence (DNA): TGTGCCAGCAGCCAGCCGTCAGTAGGATCCTACGAGCAGTACTTC.

This clonotype was observed a handful of times. The rearrangement links TRBV9 to TRBJ2-1; D is ambiguous. CDR1 and CDR2 from the germline V gene are SGDLS and YYNGEE. Trimming took off 3 bases at V and 12 bases at J, with 10 bases between the two ends. This CDR3 region has 11 residues. DNA of the CDR3: TGTGCCAGCAGCGACTCCCGCCGGCAGTTCTTC. This sequence encodes CASSDSRRQFF.

The chain uses TRBV5-4 and TRBJ2-5, with D uncertain. CDR1 and CDR2 (germline): SGHNT, YYREEE (reference sequence). V lost 3 bases, J lost 2 bases, and 11 bases lay in between. The CDR3 spans 14 residues. The CDR3 region has the DNA TGTGCCAGCAGCTATGATAGCCAGCAAGAGACCCAGTACTTC. It yields the protein CASSYDSQQETQYF. The whole variable domain, remainder taken from reference TRBV5-4 and TRBJ2-5, is ETGVTQSPTHLIKTRGQQVTLRCSSQSGHNTVSWYQQALGQGPQFIFQYYREEENGRGNFPPRFSGLQFPNYSSELNVNALELDDSALYLCASSYDSQQETQYFGPGTRLLVL.